The 2 T cell receptor beta chains given below trace back to one sample, sequenced in a study of blood T cell repertoires in COVID-19. Profiled with immunoSEQ multiplex PCR; TCRdb holds only in-frame clones, not every one. In the table there are approximately 200,000 clones, about 90% of which are singletons. Source material: PBMCs or T cells enriched from blood (not recorded which). Receptors originate from a woman aged 25 to 39 who had recovered from COVID-19.

The V and J genes are TRBV3-1 (or the pseudogene TRBV3-2) and TRBJ1-6; D uncertain. The CDR3 extends over 19 amino acids. V was shortened by 0 bases and J by 5 bases, with 20 bases between the two germline ends. Germline assignment: CDR1 LGHDT and CDR2 YNNKEL (reference sequence). Here the CDR3 DNA reads TGTGCCAGCAGCCAAGATGGCAGGCCCCTCCGGATTAATAATTCACCCCTCCACTTT. Its protein product is CASSQDGRPLRINNSPLHF.

The V and J genes are TRBV7-2 and TRBJ1-4, with TRBD1 matching 8 bases. V gave up 4 bases and J gave up 7 bases; unmatched junction bases: 11. The CDR3 runs 16 residues. Germline lookup yields CDR1 SGHTA and CDR2 FQGNSA. CDR3 residues: CASSSLRGRGGEKLFF. CDR3 DNA: TGTGCCAGCAGCTCTCTCAGGGGGCGCGGGGGTGAAAAACTGTTTTTT.